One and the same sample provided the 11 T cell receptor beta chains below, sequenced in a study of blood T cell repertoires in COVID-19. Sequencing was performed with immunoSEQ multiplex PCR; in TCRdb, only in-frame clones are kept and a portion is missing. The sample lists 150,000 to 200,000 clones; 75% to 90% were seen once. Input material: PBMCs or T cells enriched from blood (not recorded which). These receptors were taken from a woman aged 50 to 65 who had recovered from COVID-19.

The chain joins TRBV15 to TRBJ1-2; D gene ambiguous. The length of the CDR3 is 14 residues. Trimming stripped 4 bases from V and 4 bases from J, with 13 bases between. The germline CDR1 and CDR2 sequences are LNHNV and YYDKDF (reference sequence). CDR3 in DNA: TGTGCCACCAGCACATTCGCGGGCGGCTATGGCTACACCTTC. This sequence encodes CATSTFAGGYGYTF.

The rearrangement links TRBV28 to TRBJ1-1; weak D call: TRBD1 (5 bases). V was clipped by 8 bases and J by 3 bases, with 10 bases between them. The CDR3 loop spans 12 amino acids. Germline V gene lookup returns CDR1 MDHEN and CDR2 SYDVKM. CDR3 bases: TGTGCCAGCCACCCAGGGCACACTGAAGCTTTCTTT. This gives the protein CASHPGHTEAFF.

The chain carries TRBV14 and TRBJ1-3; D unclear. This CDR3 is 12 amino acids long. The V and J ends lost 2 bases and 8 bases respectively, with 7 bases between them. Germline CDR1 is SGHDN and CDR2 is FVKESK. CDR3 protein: CASSQTMDTIYF. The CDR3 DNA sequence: TGTGCCAGCAGCCAAACAATGGACACCATATATTTT.

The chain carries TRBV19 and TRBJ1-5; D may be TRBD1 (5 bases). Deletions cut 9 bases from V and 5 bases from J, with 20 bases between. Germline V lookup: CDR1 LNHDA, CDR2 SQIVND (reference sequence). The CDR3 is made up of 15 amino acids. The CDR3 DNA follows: TGTGCCAGCCGACGGGACTCCGGGGAATATCAGCCCCAGCATTTT. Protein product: CASRRDSGEYQPQHF.

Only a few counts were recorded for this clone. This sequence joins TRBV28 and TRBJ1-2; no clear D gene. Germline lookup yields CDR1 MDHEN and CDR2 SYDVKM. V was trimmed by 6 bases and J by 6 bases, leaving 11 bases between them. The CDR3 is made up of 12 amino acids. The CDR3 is CASSPGIDGYTF. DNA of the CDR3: TGTGCCAGCAGCCCAGGAATCGATGGCTACACCTTC.

This CDR3 reads CASSLGANTGELFF. The DNA of the CDR3 is TGTGCCAGCAGCTTGGGAGCGAACACCGGGGAGCTGTTTTTT. This chain connects TRBV5-4 to TRBJ2-2; D is uncertain. V lost 0 bases and J 0 bases, leaving 3 bases between the germline ends. Germline V gives CDR1 SGHNT, CDR2 YYREEE (reference sequence). CDR3 size: 14 residues. Using reference TRBV5-4 and TRBJ2-2 for the parts outside the CDR3, the full variable domain is ETGVTQSPTHLIKTRGQQVTLRCSSQSGHNTVSWYQQALGQGPQFIFQYYREEENGRGNFPPRFSGLQFPNYSSELNVNALELDDSALYLCASSLGANTGELFFGEGSRLTVL.

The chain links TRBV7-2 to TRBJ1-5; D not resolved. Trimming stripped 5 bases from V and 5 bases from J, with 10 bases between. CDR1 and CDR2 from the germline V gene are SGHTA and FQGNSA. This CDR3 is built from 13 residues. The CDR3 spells CASSGFEDQPQHF. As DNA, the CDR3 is TGTGCCAGCAGCGGATTTGAGGATCAGCCCCAGCATTTT.

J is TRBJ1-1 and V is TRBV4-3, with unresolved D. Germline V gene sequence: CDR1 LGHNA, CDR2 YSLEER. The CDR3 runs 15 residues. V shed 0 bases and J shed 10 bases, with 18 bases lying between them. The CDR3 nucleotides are TGCGCCAGCAGCCAAGATCTGGAGGGTCGGGGAGGAGCTTTCTTT. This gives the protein CASSQDLEGRGGAFF.

CDR3 sequence: CASSLGRENTGELFF. CDR3 bases: TGTGCCAGCAGTTTGGGCAGGGAAAACACCGGGGAGCTGTTTTTT. The gene calls are TRBV27 and TRBJ2-2; TRBD1 might be the D (5 bases). This CDR3 has 15 amino acids. Trimming left V 3 bases short and J 2 bases short, with 10 bases between. Germline CDR1 reads MNHEY; CDR2 reads SMNVEV (reference sequence).

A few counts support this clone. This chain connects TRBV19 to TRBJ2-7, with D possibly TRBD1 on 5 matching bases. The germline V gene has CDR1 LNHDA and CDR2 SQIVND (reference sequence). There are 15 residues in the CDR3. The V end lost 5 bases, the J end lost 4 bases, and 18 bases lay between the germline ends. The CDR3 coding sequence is TGTGCCAGTAGTTGGACAAGAGCTTACCCGTACGAGCAGTACGTC. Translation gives CASSWTRAYPYEQYV.

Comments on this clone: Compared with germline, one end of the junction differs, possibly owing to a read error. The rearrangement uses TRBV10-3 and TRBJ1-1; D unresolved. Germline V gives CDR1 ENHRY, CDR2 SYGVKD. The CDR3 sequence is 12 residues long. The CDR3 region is CASSRRDTEAFF. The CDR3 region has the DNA TGTGCCAGCAGTCGGAGGGACACTGAAGCTTTCTTT.